The next 5 T cell receptor beta chains were all read from a single sample in a study of Tregs in tolerant kidney transplant recipients (dated by TCRdb to the late 2010s). The sample's time point label, in plain terms: blood sample drawn before combined kidney and bone marrow transplant. Libraries were prepared through the immunoSEQ multiplex PCR assay. TCRdb retrieved this table from immuneACCESS and kept in-frame rearrangements only. Not all clones are present; in checked studies, unresolved V genes account for under half, and no reason is known for the remainder. The sample has 30,000 or so clones on record. In total, the top ten clones hold around 14% of the sample. The sequences come from CD8+ T cells from blood, collected before the transplant. These receptors all stem from a human donor who received a combined kidney and bone marrow transplant.

With respect to this clone: The CDR3 end lies 3 residues beyond the end of the read and is filled in from the germline J gene. The V and J genes are TRBV29-1 and TRBJ2-3, with 8 bases lining up with TRBD2. The CDR3 sequence is 15 residues long. Trimming took 1 base from V and 2 from J; bases not matched to a gene: 5. CDR1 is SQVTM and CDR2 is ANQGSEA in the germline V gene. The CDR3 sequence: CSVEGSSGPTDTQYF. Partial CDR3 DNA: TGCAGCGTTGAAGGATCTAGCGGGCCCACAGATACG.

Of note for this clone: The observed sequence ends 3 residues before the CDR3 terminus, with the missing tail filled in from the germline J gene. The J gene is TRBJ2-1, the V gene TRBV13; D is possibly TRBD1 or TRBD2 (5 bases each). The CDR3 covers 13 residues. Trimming stripped 3 bases from V and 8 bases from J, with 11 bases between. Germline V gives CDR1 PRHDT, CDR2 FYEKMQ (reference sequence). CDR3 loop: CASSFGQGDEQFF. The CDR3 DNA, read in part, is TGTGCCAGCAGCTTTGGGCAGGGAGATGAG.

Judged by frequency, this clone is medium-sized. Read sequence stops 3 residues before the CDR3 end, and the germline J gene provides the missing end. The chain links TRBV27 to TRBJ1-2; possibly TRBD1 for D (5 bases). From germline, CDR1 is MNHEY and CDR2 SMNVEV (reference sequence). The CDR3 consists of 14 residues. V lost 4 bases and J lost 3, with 12 bases in between. CDR3 sequence: CASSYTRDYYGYTF. The CDR3 bases that were read are TGTGCCAGCAGTTACACAAGGGACTACTATGGC.

About this clone itself: The read comes to an end 3 residues before the CDR3 does, leaving the germline J gene to fill in the end. J is TRBJ1-1 and V is TRBV5-8; a weak D match, TRBD1 (6 bases). This CDR3 is built from 14 residues. Germline V CDR1 and CDR2: SGHTS, YDEGEE. V was pared by 1 base and J by 0 bases, with 7 bases between. The CDR3: CASSLYRVNTEAFF. The part of the CDR3 DNA that was read is TGTGCCAGCAGCTTGTACAGGGTGAACACTGAA.

Note on this clone: The read halts 3 residues ahead of the CDR3 end, with the missing end drawn from the germline J gene. This chain links TRBV6-2 or TRBV6-3 with TRBJ2-1; 16 nucleotides align to TRBD2. The CDR3 sequence is 17 residues long. The germline V gene encodes CDR1 MNHEY and CDR2 SVGEGT. J was trimmed by 7 bases and V by 2 bases; bases with no gene match: 5. The CDR3 reads CASSYTGTSGRGNEQFF. CDR3 DNA (partial): TGTGCCAGCAGTTACACCGGGACTAGCGGGAGGGGGAATGAG.